The T cell receptor (beta chain) described here comes from a study of graft-versus-host responses after intestinal transplantation. Study-level findings and limits: Peak levels of circulating GvH clones tracked with early post-transplant HvG declines. Allografts carried high graft-versus-host to host-versus-graft clonal ratios in patients having graft-donor T cell macrochimerism.

Clones were sequenced by immunoSEQ multiplex PCR, and TCRdb holds only the in-frame ones, with some missing. The data show roughly 120,000 clones, 85% to 95% seen once. A remark on this clone: Its antigen remains unknown.

CDR3 length equals 14 residues. The germline CDR1 and CDR2 sequences are SGHDT and YYEEEE. V dropped 0 bases and J dropped 12 bases, with 16 bases sitting between them. This TCR was recovered from a human donor who received an intestinal transplant. V usage is TRBV5-6 and J usage is TRBJ2-4; D not resolved. The source was unstimulated CD4+ T cells sorted from spleen or lymph node cells, collected before intestinal transplant. The CDR3 spells CASSLDLRELDQYF. The CDR3 DNA follows: TGTGCCAGCAGCTTGGACCTACGCGAGTTAGATCAGTACTTC.